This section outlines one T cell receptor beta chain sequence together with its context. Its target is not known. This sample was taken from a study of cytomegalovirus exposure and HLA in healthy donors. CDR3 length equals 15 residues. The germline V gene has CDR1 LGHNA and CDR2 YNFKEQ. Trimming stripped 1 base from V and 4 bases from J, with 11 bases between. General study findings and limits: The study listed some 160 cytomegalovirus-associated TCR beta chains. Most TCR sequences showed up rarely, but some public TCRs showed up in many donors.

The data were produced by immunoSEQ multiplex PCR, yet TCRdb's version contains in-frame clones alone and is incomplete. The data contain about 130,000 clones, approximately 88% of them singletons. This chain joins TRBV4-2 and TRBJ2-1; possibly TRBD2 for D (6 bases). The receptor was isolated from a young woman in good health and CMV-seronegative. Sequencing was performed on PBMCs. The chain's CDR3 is CASSQVRDSYNEQFF. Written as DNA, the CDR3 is TGTGCCAGCAGCCAAGTACGGGACTCTTACAATGAGCAGTTCTTC.